This TCR beta chain was identified in a study of beta chain features in type 1 diabetes. Study in general: Healthy donors and patients showed comparable age, gender and cell yields.

The investigators reverse transcribed all of the isolated RNA, so they sequenced expressed TCRB transcripts. Method: immunoSEQ multiplex PCR; TCRdb's copy keeps in-frame clones and lacks some. The sample includes under 400,000 clones, roughly 12% of them seen just once. This clone was detected a few times. Sampling consisted of one heparinised blood draw per donor, averaging around 100 mL. CDR3 length: 16 residues. Trimming at V came to 2 bases and at J to 6 bases, leaving 10 bases not matched to a gene. Germline CDR1 and CDR2: SGHDT and YYEEEE. The chain carries TRBV5-6 and TRBJ2-1, with 8 nucleotides matching TRBD1. This sequence was found in a man between 18 and 29 years old in good health. The sample taken for sequencing was naive CD4+ T cells from blood. The CDR3 here is CASSFQGARIVNEQFF. The CDR3 DNA sequence: TGTGCCAGCAGCTTTCAGGGGGCGCGTATCGTCAATGAGCAGTTCTTC. The full variable domain, rest sourced from reference TRBV5-6 and TRBJ2-1, is DAGVTQSPTHLIKTRGQQVTLRCSPKSGHDTVSWYQQALGQGPQFIFQYYEEEERQRGNFPDRFSGHQFPNYSSELNVNALLLGDSALYLCASSFQGARIVNEQFFGPGTRLTVL.